The entry below gives a single T cell receptor (beta chain) sequence along with its context. A few counts support this clonotype. This clone's antigen is unknown. Qualities for individual bases were not recorded, and no much larger clone is one base off. This specimen comes from a study of T-cell reconstitution after alpha-beta-depleted transplantation in children (dated by TCRdb to 2015 to 2016). Broadly, across the study: Using TCR repertoire profiling, the study quantitatively followed how T-cell immune reconstitution unfolded in children after TCRalphabeta/CD19-depleted allogeneic hematopoietic cell transplantation.

From a lookup of the germline V gene, CDR1 and CDR2 are SGHRS and YFSETQ. The CDR3 holds 15 amino acids from the cysteine to the phenylalanine. The only DNA kept is the CDR3, 45 bases in frame from the first base. V is clipped by 2 bases and J by 1 base, and the sequence between their germline boundaries is 13 bases long. Receptor amplification or capture employed PCR. TCRdb records Illumina HiSeq 2500 as the sequencer. TCR libraries were prepared with molecular barcoding, using unique molecular identifiers to normalize TCRbeta repertoire quantification. TCRdb reprocessing: public reads trimmed at Q25 with fastp, clones called with MiXCR, in-frame beta chains kept. When rows share a CDR3 protein, they turn into one entry using the most common DNA and genes. Counted in this sample were approximately 200,000 distinct CDR3 sequences; 14% to 15% of them appeared once. The ten largest make up over 10% of the sample.

The chain couples TRBV5-1 to TRBJ2-7; TRBD1 is possibly the D segment (5 matching bases). The sequencing here drew on PBMCs from the stem cell graft donor, taken from the stem cell graft. This receptor was obtained from a human donor who donated a stem cell graft to a child with acute lymphoblastic leukemia. The nucleotides are TGCGCCAGCAGCTTAACGATAAGGGGATCCTACGAGCAGTACTTC. Translated, this is CASSLTIRGSYEQYF.